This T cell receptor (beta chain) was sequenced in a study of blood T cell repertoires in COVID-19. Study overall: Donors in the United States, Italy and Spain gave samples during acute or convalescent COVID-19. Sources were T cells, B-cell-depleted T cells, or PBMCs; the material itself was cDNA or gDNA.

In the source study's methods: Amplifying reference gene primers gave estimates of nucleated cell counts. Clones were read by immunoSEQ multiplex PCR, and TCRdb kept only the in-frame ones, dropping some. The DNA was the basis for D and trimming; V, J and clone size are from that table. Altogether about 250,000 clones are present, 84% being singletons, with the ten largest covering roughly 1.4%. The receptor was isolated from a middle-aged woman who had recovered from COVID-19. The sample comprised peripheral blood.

CDR3 bases: TGTGCCAGCACAGGGGGCGCTGGGGCCAACGTCCTGACTTTC. It encodes CASTGGAGANVLTF. The chain carries TRBV7-8 and TRBJ2-6, with TRBD1 matching 8 bases. Losses at the gene ends were 7 bases for V and 2 bases for J; bases not matched to a gene: 1. CDR3 size: 14 residues. CDR1 is SGHVS and CDR2 is FQNEAQ in the germline V gene.